Listed here are 26 T cell receptor beta chains from one sample, sequenced in a study of blood T cell repertoires in COVID-19. Assay: immunoSEQ multiplex PCR; the TCRdb copy retains only in-frame clones and omits some. The profile covers over 300,000 clones, with 86% appearing a single time and roughly 1.6% taken by the ten largest. Sequencing was performed on peripheral blood. The receptor set was obtained from a woman between 45 and 60 years old with acute or convalescent COVID-19.

The V gene is TRBV18, the J gene TRBJ2-7; a weak D match, TRBD2 (6 bases). There are 16 residues in the CDR3. V gave up 3 bases and J gave up 0 bases, with 15 bases separating them. Germline lookup yields CDR1 KGHSH and CDR2 LQKENI. As DNA, the CDR3 is TGTGCCAGCTCACCGGTTTCTGGGGGGTTCTCCTACGAGCAGTACTTC. Translating gives CASSPVSGGFSYEQYF.

The chain links TRBV7-8 to TRBJ2-1; possibly TRBD2 for D (5 bases). Germline CDR1 reads SGHVS; CDR2 reads FQNEAQ. The length of the CDR3 is 19 residues. Trimming stripped 3 bases from V and 3 bases from J, with 24 bases between. In DNA, the CDR3 is TGTGCCAGCAGCTTCCGATCAGGACCAACATCCGGGAACTACAATGAGCAGTTCTTC. Amino acids: CASSFRSGPTSGNYNEQFF.

The chain employs TRBV27 and TRBJ2-4; TRBD2 matches 8 bases. Losses at the gene ends were 4 bases for V and 5 bases for J; bases not matched to a gene: 4. The CDR3 covers 14 residues. In germline, CDR1 is MNHEY, CDR2 SMNVEV (reference sequence). This chain's CDR3 is CASSWGGGQNIQYF. DNA of the CDR3: TGTGCCAGCAGTTGGGGCGGGGGGCAAAACATTCAGTACTTC.

This chain links TRBV28 with TRBJ1-4; D perhaps matches TRBD1 (6 bases). Trimming left V 2 bases short and J 2 bases short, with 12 bases between. This CDR3 region has 16 residues. Per the germline V gene, CDR1 is MDHEN and CDR2 is SYDVKM. The CDR3 DNA reads as TGTGCCAGCAGTTTACTTACAGGGAAGACTAATGAAAAACTGTTTTTT. It codes for CASSLLTGKTNEKLFF.

The chain combines TRBV7-8 with TRBJ2-1, with TRBD1 matching 9 bases. This CDR3 is built from 16 residues. V lost 2 bases and J lost 2; bases outside the gene matches: 4. The germline gives CDR1 SGHVS, CDR2 FQNEAQ. CDR3 sequence reads: CASSLRGQGPYNEQFF. CDR3 DNA sequence: TGTGCCAGCAGCTTAAGGGGACAGGGTCCCTACAATGAGCAGTTCTTC.

This clone was picked up one time. The V gene is TRBV18, the J gene TRBJ2-1; TRBD2 matches at 10 bases. Trimming at V came to 0 bases and at J to 7 bases, leaving 9 bases not matched to a gene. CDR3 length: 17 amino acids. Germline CDR1 and CDR2: KGHSH and LQKENI. The CDR3 loop is CASSPPTSGPRGNEQFF. The CDR3 DNA follows: TGTGCCAGCTCACCACCGACTAGCGGGCCGAGGGGAAATGAGCAGTTCTTC.

This rearrangement joins TRBV3-1 (or the pseudogene TRBV3-2) to TRBJ1-3; tentatively, D is TRBD1 (5 bases). CDR1 LGHDT and CDR2 YNNKEL come from the germline V gene (reference sequence). The CDR3 has 14 residues. The V end lost 4 bases, the J end lost 4 bases, and 11 bases lay between the germline ends. The DNA for the CDR3 is TGTGCCAGCAGCCTTCGACAGTTCGGAAACACCATATATTTT. It is translated as CASSLRQFGNTIYF.

This rearrangement joins TRBV28 to TRBJ2-1; D is undetermined. CDR1 MDHEN and CDR2 SYDVKM come from the germline V gene. Trimming removed 7 bases at V and 4 bases at J, with 11 bases between. There are 13 residues in the CDR3. In nucleotides, the CDR3 is TGTGCCAGCATTGGCCCGCCTTACAATGAGCAGTTCTTC. It codes for CASIGPPYNEQFF. The variable domain in full, with the rest retrieved from reference TRBV28 and TRBJ2-1, is DVKVTQSSRYLVKRTGEKVFLECVQDMDHENMFWYRQDPGLGLRLIYFSYDVKMKEKGDIPEGYSVSREKKERFSLILESASTNQTSMYLCASIGPPYNEQFFGPGTRLTVL.

The CDR3 DNA sequence: TGCGCCAGCAGCTCCCGTCCGGGACAGGGGGCCCGAGAGCAGTACTTC. This encodes CASSSRPGQGAREQYF. This chain links TRBV5-1 with TRBJ2-7, with 12 bases that match TRBD1. CDR1 is SGHRS and CDR2 is YFSETQ in the germline V gene. The ends lost 3 bases at V and 7 bases at J; junction bases unmatched: 11. CDR3 size: 16 residues. Filled out from reference TRBV5-1 and TRBJ2-7, the complete variable domain reads KAGVTQTPRYLIKTRGQQVTLSCSPISGHRSVSWYQQTPGQGLQFLFEYFSETQRNKGNFPGRFSGRQFSNSRSEMNVSTLELGDSALYLCASSSRPGQGAREQYFGPGTRLTVT.

This chain connects TRBV10-2 to TRBJ1-1, with D unclear. Trimming shortened V by 1 base and J by 4 bases, and 10 bases separated the two germline ends. This CDR3 region has 14 residues. The V gene's germline CDR1 is WSHSY and CDR2 SAAADI. The CDR3 loop reads CASSEYVEGTEAFF. The CDR3 region has the DNA TGCGCCAGCAGTGAGTATGTAGAGGGCACTGAAGCTTTCTTT.

The rearrangement links TRBV7-2 to TRBJ2-2, with D unresolved. Trimming stripped 8 bases from V and 0 bases from J, with 16 bases between. This CDR3 spans 16 amino acids. In germline, CDR1 is SGHTA, CDR2 FQGNSA. The CDR3 loop is CASPPAALSNTGELFF. Written as DNA, the CDR3 is TGTGCCAGCCCCCCCGCGGCCCTCTCGAACACCGGGGAGCTGTTTTTT.

The chain recombines TRBV7-9 with TRBJ2-1; 10 bases fit TRBD2. V shed 2 bases, J shed 8 bases, and the junction held 12 bases outside the gene matches. Looked up from germline, CDR1 is SEHNR and CDR2 is FQNEAQ (reference sequence). This CDR3 comprises 17 residues. CDR3 sequence reads: CASSLRLAGVPLDEQFF. Written as DNA, the CDR3 is TGTGCCAGCAGCTTAAGGCTAGCGGGAGTCCCCTTGGATGAGCAGTTCTTC. The variable domain in full, completed from reference TRBV7-9 and TRBJ2-1, reads DTGVSQNPRHKITKRGQNVTFRCDPISEHNRLYWYRQTLGQGPEFLTYFQNEAQLEKSRLLSDRFSAERPKGSFSTLEIQRTEQGDSAMYLCASSLRLAGVPLDEQFFGPGTRLTVL.

The chain recombines TRBV5-4 with TRBJ2-7, with D possibly matching TRBD1 (6 bases). The CDR3 loop spans 14 amino acids. Trimming stripped 4 bases from V and 6 bases from J, with 17 bases between. Per the germline V gene, CDR1 is SGHNT and CDR2 is YYREEE (reference sequence). The CDR3 sequence: CASSRKTGSREQYF. The CDR3 nucleotides read TGTGCCAGCAGCCGGAAAACAGGGAGTCGCGAGCAGTACTTC.

In this sample, this clone turned up once. This chain uses TRBV27 with TRBJ2-5; TRBD2 agrees at 7 bases. After removal of 0 bases from V and 2 bases from J, the junction contained 6 bases not matched to a gene. The germline CDR1 and CDR2 sequences are MNHEY and SMNVEV (reference sequence). The CDR3 consists of 16 residues. CDR3 in amino acids: CASSLSEGAGQETQYF. CDR3 coding DNA: TGTGCCAGCAGTTTATCGGAGGGAGCGGGACAAGAGACCCAGTACTTC.

The chain is built from TRBV5-1 and TRBJ1-1; tentative D call: TRBD1 (6 bases). V lost 4 bases to trimming and J lost 5 bases, with 15 bases between them. Per the germline V gene, CDR1 is SGHRS and CDR2 is YFSETQ. This CDR3 has 14 residues. CDR3 in amino acids: CASSQQGEGTEAFF. CDR3 bases: TGCGCCAGCAGCCAACAGGGTGAGGGGACTGAAGCTTTCTTT.

A note on this clone: Sequence at one end of the junction differs from germline and may be a read error. The chain carries TRBV19 and TRBJ1-5; D is unresolved. CDR1 is LNHDA and CDR2 is SQIVND in the germline V gene (reference sequence). The CDR3 totals 13 residues. The CDR3 loop is CASSILGNQLQHF. The CDR3, as DNA: TGTGCCAGTAGTATATTGGGCAATCAGCTCCAGCATTTT.

This clone has a single count. The CDR3 is CASSPQGNSNQPQHF. The DNA of the CDR3 is TGTGCCAGCAGCCCGCAGGGTAATAGCAATCAGCCCCAGCATTTT. The V gene is TRBV4-2, the J gene TRBJ1-5, with D possibly matching TRBD1 (5 bases). CDR3 length equals 15 residues. Per the germline V gene, CDR1 is LGHNA and CDR2 is YNFKEQ. The ends were cut back, 4 bases at V and 0 bases at J, with 10 bases in the middle.

The chain links TRBV13 to TRBJ1-1; possibly TRBD1 for D (5 bases). V was trimmed by 6 bases and J by 4 bases, leaving 21 bases between them. This CDR3 is built from 16 residues. Per germline, CDR1 PRHDT and CDR2 FYEKMQ (reference sequence). The CDR3 region is CASRFDVGGFGTEAFF. CDR3 coding DNA: TGTGCCAGCAGATTCGACGTGGGGGGATTTGGCACTGAAGCTTTCTTT. Drawing the rest from reference TRBV13 and TRBJ1-1, the complete variable domain is AAGVIQSPRHLIKEKRETATLKCYPIPRHDTVYWYQQGPGQDPQFLISFYEKMQSDKGSIPDRFSAQQFSDYHSELNMSSLELGDSALYFCASRFDVGGFGTEAFFGQGTRLTVV.

This chain links TRBV7-9 with TRBJ1-6, with D possibly being TRBD1 (6 bases). Trimming stripped 4 bases from V and 4 bases from J, with 14 bases between. This CDR3 has 16 amino acids. CDR1 is SEHNR and CDR2 is FQNEAQ in the germline V gene (reference sequence). Here the CDR3 reads CASSSTKGGYNSPLHF. Written as DNA, the CDR3 is TGTGCCAGCAGCTCTACTAAGGGGGGGTATAATTCACCCCTCCACTTT. The entire variable domain, with the rest obtained from reference TRBV7-9 and TRBJ1-6, is as follows: DTGVSQNPRHKITKRGQNVTFRCDPISEHNRLYWYRQTLGQGPEFLTYFQNEAQLEKSRLLSDRFSAERPKGSFSTLEIQRTEQGDSAMYLCASSSTKGGYNSPLHFGNGTRLTVT.

The chain has TRBV11-3 and TRBJ1-1, with 9 bases aligning to TRBD1. The CDR3 contains 15 residues. Unmatched junction bases numbered 7, after V lost 5 bases and J lost 3 bases. In germline, CDR1 is SGHNT, CDR2 YENEEA. CDR3 DNA sequence: TGTGCCAGCAGCCTGCGGGGACAGGGTGACACTGAAGCTTTCTTT. It codes for CASSLRGQGDTEAFF. Full variable domain (outside the CDR3, taken from reference TRBV11-3 and TRBJ1-1): EAGVVQSPRYKIIEKKQPVAFWCNPISGHNTLYWYLQNLGQGPELLIRYENEEAVDDSQLPKDRFSAERLKGVDSTLKIQPAELGDSAVYLCASSLRGQGDTEAFFGQGTRLTVV.

V and J are TRBV19 and TRBJ2-7; 7 bases map to TRBD1. The CDR3 spans 15 residues. CDR1 LNHDA and CDR2 SQIVND come from the germline V gene (reference sequence). After removal of 5 bases from V and 2 bases from J, the junction contained 9 bases not matched to a gene. The CDR3 loop reads CASSRPRQGTYEQYF. The CDR3 coding sequence is TGTGCCAGTAGTCGGCCCAGACAGGGTACCTACGAGCAGTACTTC.

The V gene is TRBV13, the J gene TRBJ2-2; 9 positions agree with TRBD2. With 2 bases clipped from V and 6 bases from J, the junction kept 4 bases outside the gene matches. CDR3 size: 15 residues. Germline V gene sequence: CDR1 PRHDT, CDR2 FYEKMQ (reference sequence). CDR3 protein: CASSLYSGSPGELFF. CDR3 nucleotides: TGTGCCAGCAGCTTATATAGCGGGAGCCCCGGGGAGCTGTTTTTT.

This rearrangement joins TRBV24-1 to TRBJ2-3; 7 bases match TRBD2. Germline V gene lookup returns CDR1 KGHDR and CDR2 SFDVKD. The V and J ends lost 4 bases and 0 bases, in that order; junction bases with no gene match: 6. The CDR3 is 16 residues long. CDR3 DNA: TGTGCCACCAGTGACCCCCTAGCGGAGAGCACAGATACGCAGTATTTT. Residues: CATSDPLAESTDTQYF.

The chain has TRBV9 and TRBJ1-1, with 7 bases aligning to TRBD1. The CDR3 length is 13 residues. In germline, CDR1 is SGDLS, CDR2 YYNGEE. V gave up 5 bases and J gave up 5 bases; unmatched junction bases: 6. CDR3 in DNA: TGTGCCAGCAGGGAGGGGGCGGGGACTGAAGCTTTCTTT. Translating gives CASREGAGTEAFF.

J is TRBJ2-1 and V is TRBV7-2, with TRBD1 identical over 7 bases. The CDR3 loop spans 14 amino acids. The V segment lost 5 bases and the J segment 5 bases; nucleotides outside the gene matches: 6. Germline CDR1 reads SGHTA; CDR2 reads FQGNSA. CDR3 coding DNA: TGTGCCAGCAGCAGGGGACAGATTAACAATGAGCAGTTCTTC. Translating it yields CASSRGQINNEQFF.

The chain combines TRBV11-1 with TRBJ2-5; tentative D call: TRBD2 (6 bases). The CDR3 is 15 residues long. Germline CDR1 and CDR2: SGHAT and FQDESV (reference sequence). V was trimmed by 7 bases and J by 4 bases, leaving 19 bases between them. CDR3 residues: CASTNRGAGTETQYF. In DNA form, the CDR3 reads TGTGCCAGCACCAACCGTGGGGCGGGAACAGAGACCCAGTACTTC.